The present TCR beta chain was sequenced within a study of beta chain features in type 1 diabetes. Study-level points and caveats: Shorter TCRB CDR3s, moderately but significantly so, marked every one of the four CD4+ subsets in Type 1 diabetes patients.

After removal of 5 bases from V and 0 bases from J, the junction contained 3 bases not matched to a gene. CDR1 and CDR2 from the germline V gene are MNHNY and SVGAGI (reference sequence). The CDR3 loop spans 14 amino acids. This clone has only a few counts. Its target is not known. Every bit of the isolated RNA underwent reverse transcription, so sequencing read expressed TCRB transcripts. TCRdb's copy holds only in-frame clones and misses some; the assay was immunoSEQ multiplex PCR. This sample has about 340,000 clones, with 13% found just once. Sample: naive CD4+ T cells from blood. The chain combines TRBV6-6 with TRBJ1-2; TRBD1 aligns across 7 bases. This clonotype originated in a woman under 30 with type 1 diabetes. The CDR3 is CASSVTGTNYGYTF. The CDR3, as DNA: TGTGCCAGCAGTGTGACAGGGACTAACTATGGCTACACCTTC.